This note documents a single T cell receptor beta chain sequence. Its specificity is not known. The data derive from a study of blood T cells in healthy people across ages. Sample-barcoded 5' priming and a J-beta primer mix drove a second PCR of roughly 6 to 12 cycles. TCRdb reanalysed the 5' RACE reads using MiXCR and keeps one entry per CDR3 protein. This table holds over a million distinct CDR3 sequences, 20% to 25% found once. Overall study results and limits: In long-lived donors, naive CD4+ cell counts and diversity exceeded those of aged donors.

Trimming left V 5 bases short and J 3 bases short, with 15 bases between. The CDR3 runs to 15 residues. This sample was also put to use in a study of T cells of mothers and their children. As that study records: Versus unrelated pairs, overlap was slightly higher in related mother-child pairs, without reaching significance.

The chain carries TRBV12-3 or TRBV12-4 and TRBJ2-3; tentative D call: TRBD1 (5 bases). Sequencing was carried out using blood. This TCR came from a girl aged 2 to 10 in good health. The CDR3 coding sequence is TGTGCCAGCAGTCCGCAGGGTAGCATAACAGATACGCAGTATTTT. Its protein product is CASSPQGSITDTQYF.